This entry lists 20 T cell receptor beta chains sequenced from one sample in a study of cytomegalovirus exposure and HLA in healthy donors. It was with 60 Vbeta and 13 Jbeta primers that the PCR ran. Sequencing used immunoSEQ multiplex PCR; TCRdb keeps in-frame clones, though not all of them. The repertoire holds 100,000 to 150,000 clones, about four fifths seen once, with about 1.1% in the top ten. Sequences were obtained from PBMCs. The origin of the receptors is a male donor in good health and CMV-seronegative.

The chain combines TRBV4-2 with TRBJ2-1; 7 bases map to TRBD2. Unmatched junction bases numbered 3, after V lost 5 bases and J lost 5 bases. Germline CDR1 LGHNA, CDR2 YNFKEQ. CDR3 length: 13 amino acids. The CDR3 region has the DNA TGTGCCAGCAGCGTCCGGGGGGACAATGAGCAGTTCTTC. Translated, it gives CASSVRGDNEQFF.

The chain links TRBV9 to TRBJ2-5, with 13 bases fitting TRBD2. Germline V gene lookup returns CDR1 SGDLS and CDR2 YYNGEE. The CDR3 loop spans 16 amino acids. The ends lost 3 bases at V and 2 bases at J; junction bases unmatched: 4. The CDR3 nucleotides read TGTGCCAGCAGCGAGACTAGCGGGGGGTTTCAAGAGACCCAGTACTTC. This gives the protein CASSETSGGFQETQYF.

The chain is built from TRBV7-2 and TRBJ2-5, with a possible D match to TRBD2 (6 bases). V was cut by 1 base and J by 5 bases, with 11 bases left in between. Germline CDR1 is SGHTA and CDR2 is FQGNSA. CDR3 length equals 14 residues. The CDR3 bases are TGTGCCAGCAGCTTAGTAGGAGGGTCCGAGACCCAGTACTTC. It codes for CASSLVGGSETQYF.

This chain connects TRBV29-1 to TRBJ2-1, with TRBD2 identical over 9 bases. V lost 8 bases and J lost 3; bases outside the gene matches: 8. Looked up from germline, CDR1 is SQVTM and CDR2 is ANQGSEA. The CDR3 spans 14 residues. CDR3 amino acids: CSSRGRGGYNEQFF. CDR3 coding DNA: TGCAGCAGCCGGGGGCGGGGGGGCTACAATGAGCAGTTCTTC.

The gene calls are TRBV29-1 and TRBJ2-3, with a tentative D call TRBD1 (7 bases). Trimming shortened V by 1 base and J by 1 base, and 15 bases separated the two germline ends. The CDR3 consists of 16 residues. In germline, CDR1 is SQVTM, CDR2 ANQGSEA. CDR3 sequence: CSVEGSAGTGTDTQYF. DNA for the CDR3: TGCAGCGTTGAAGGGAGCGCGGGGACAGGCACAGATACGCAGTATTTT.

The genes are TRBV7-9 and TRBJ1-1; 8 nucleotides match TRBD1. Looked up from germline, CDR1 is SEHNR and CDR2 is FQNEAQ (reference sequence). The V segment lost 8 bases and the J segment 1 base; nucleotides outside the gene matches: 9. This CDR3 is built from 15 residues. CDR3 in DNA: TGTGCCAGCCGGGTCCAGGGGGCGCGGAACACTGAAGCTTTCTTT. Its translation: CASRVQGARNTEAFF.

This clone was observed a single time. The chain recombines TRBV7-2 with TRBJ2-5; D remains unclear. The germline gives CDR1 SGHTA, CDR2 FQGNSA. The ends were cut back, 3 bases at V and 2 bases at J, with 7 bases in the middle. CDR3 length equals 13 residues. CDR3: CASSLGRQETQYF. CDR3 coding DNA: TGTGCCAGCAGCTTGGGCAGACAAGAGACCCAGTACTTC.

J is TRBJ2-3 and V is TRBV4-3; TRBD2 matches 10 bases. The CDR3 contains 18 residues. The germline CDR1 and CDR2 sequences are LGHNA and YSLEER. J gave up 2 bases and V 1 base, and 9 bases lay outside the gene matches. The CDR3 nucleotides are TGCGCCAGCAGCCAAGTCGGGGCTAGCGGGGGCCACACAGATACGCAGTATTTT. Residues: CASSQVGASGGHTDTQYF.

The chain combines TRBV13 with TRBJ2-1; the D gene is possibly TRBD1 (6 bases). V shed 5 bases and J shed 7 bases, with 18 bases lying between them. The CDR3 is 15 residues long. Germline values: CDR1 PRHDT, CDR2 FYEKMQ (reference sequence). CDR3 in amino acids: CASSPWGRVWNEQFF. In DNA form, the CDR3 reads TGTGCCAGCAGCCCTTGGGGGCGAGTATGGAATGAGCAGTTCTTC.

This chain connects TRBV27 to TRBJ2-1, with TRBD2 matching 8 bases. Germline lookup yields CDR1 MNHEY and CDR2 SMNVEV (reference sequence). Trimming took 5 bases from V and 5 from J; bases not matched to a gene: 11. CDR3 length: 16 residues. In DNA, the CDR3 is TGTGCCAGCAGTACCTCGGGACTAGGATGGAACAATGAGCAGTTCTTC. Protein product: CASSTSGLGWNNEQFF.

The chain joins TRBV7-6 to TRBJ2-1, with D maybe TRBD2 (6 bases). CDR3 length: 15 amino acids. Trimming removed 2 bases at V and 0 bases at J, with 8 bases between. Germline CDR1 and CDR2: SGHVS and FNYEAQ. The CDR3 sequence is CASSLIAVSYNEQFF. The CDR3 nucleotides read TGTGCCAGCAGCTTAATAGCGGTCTCCTACAATGAGCAGTTCTTC. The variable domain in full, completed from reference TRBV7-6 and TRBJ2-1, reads GAGVSQSPRYKVTKRGQDVALRCDPISGHVSLYWYRQALGQGPEFLTYFNYEAQQDKSGLPNDRFSAERPEGSISTLTIQRTEQRDSAMYRCASSLIAVSYNEQFFGPGTRLTVL.

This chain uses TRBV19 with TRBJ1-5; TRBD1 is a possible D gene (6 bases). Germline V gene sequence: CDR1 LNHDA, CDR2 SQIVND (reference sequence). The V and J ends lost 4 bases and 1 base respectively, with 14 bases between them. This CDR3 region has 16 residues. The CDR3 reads CASSTYRDTSNQPQHF. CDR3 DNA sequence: TGTGCCAGTAGTACTTACCGGGACACGAGCAATCAGCCCCAGCATTTT.

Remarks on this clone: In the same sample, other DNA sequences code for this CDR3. CDR3 DNA sequence: TGCAGCGTTGAGGCAGGGGGTGACATTCAGTACTTC. It codes for CSVEAGGDIQYF. The chain couples TRBV29-1 to TRBJ2-4, with 7 nucleotides matching TRBD1. Per germline, CDR1 SQVTM and CDR2 ANQGSEA. The V and J ends lost 3 bases and 8 bases, in that order; junction bases with no gene match: 4. The CDR3 spans 12 residues.

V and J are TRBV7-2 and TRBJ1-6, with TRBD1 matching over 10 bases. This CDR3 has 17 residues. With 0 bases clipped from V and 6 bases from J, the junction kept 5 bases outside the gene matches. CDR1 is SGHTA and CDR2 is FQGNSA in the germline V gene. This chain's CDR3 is CASSLASTGGFNSPLHF. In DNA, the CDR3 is TGTGCCAGCAGCTTAGCGTCGACAGGGGGCTTTAATTCACCCCTCCACTTT.

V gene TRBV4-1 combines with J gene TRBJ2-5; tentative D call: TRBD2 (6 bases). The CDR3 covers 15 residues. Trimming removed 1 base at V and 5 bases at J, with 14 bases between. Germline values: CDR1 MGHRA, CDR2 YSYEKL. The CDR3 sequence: CASSQGLAPRETQYF. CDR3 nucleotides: TGCGCCAGCAGCCAAGGGCTAGCGCCAAGGGAGACCCAGTACTTC.

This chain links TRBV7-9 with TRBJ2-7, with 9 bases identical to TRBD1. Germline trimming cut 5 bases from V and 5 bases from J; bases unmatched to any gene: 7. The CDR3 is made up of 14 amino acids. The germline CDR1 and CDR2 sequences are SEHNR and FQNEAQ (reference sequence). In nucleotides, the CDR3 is TGTGCCAGCAGCCCCAGGGACAGGGATGACGAGCAGTACTTC. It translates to CASSPRDRDDEQYF.

CDR3 coding DNA: TGTGCCTTTACACTAGCGATCTCCTACGAGCAGTACTTC. It specifies CAFTLAISYEQYF. This chain uses TRBV30 with TRBJ2-7; 7 bases map to TRBD2. The CDR3 length is 13 residues. Losses at the gene ends were 7 bases for V and 0 bases for J; bases not matched to a gene: 6. Germline CDR1 is GTSNPN and CDR2 is SVGIG (reference sequence).

Here the CDR3 DNA reads TGTGCCAGCAGCGTAGATCGACAGGTAAACTCACCCCTCCACTTT. It specifies CASSVDRQVNSPLHF. This chain connects TRBV9 to TRBJ1-6; the D gene is possibly TRBD1 (6 bases). The CDR3 runs to 15 residues. V was pared by 0 bases and J by 10 bases, with 14 bases between. CDR1 and CDR2 (germline): SGDLS, YYNGEE.

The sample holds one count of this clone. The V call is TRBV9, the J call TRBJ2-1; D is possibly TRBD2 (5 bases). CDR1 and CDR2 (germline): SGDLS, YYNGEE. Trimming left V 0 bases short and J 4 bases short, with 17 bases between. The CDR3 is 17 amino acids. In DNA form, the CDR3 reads TGTGCCAGCAGCGTAGGGATGCGGGCACAATATTACAATGAGCAGTTCTTC. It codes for CASSVGMRAQYYNEQFF.

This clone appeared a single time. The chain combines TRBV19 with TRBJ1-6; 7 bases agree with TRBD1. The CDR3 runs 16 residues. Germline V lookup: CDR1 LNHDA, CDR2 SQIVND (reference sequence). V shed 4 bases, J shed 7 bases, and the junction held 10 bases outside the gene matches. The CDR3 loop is CASSTTPGQPNSPLHF. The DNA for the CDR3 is TGTGCCAGTAGTACCACCCCGGGACAGCCAAATTCACCCCTCCACTTT.